This TCR beta chain originates from a study of blood T cell repertoires in COVID-19. Study background: The United States, Italy and Spain supplied acute and convalescent COVID-19 samples.

Here immunoSEQ multiplex PCR was the method, and the copy in TCRdb shows in-frame clones only, minus some. Among 55,000 to 80,000 clones listed, more than 75% were seen once. Germline V gives CDR1 SGHRS, CDR2 YFSETQ. CDR3 length: 14 amino acids. The V gene end was trimmed by 6 bases and the J gene end by 4 bases; junction bases not matched to a gene: 5. The sequencing sample was made of peripheral blood. The V and J genes are TRBV5-1 and TRBJ2-5; 11 nucleotides match TRBD1. This clonotype was sampled from a human donor in a cohort sampled during active COVID-19. CDR3 loop: CASKRTGGLETQYF. Here the CDR3 DNA reads TGCGCCAGCAAGCGGACAGGGGGCTTAGAGACCCAGTACTTC.